The entry below gives a single TCR beta chain sequence along with its context. The antigen remains unidentified. This sample is drawn from a study of beta chain features in type 1 diabetes. As every portion of the isolated RNA was reverse transcribed, the sequencing read expressed TCRB transcripts. The protocol was immunoSEQ multiplex PCR, while the TCRdb copy is restricted to in-frame clones and leaves out a portion. The table lists some 240,000 clones, 9.5% to 13% of them singletons. V lost 0 bases, J lost 3 bases, and 12 bases lay in between. The CDR3 runs to 16 residues. Germline assignment: CDR1 SGDLS and CDR2 YYNGEE. Broader study findings: PCR might favor shorter templates, equally in patients and controls. The VDJ junctions of type 1 diabetes patients carried fewer insertions and more deletions.

Sorting of CD4+ naive, central memory, regulatory and stem cell-like memory cells was performed via CD45RO/CCR7/CD25/CD127/CD95/CD27. What was sequenced was central memory CD4+ T cells from blood. The J gene is TRBJ2-2, the V gene TRBV9; D ambiguous. The receptor was isolated from a man aged 18 to 30 in good health. CDR3 residues: CASSVGVSTYTGELFF. CDR3 bases: TGTGCCAGCAGCGTAGGTGTGTCGACTTACACCGGGGAGCTGTTTTTT.